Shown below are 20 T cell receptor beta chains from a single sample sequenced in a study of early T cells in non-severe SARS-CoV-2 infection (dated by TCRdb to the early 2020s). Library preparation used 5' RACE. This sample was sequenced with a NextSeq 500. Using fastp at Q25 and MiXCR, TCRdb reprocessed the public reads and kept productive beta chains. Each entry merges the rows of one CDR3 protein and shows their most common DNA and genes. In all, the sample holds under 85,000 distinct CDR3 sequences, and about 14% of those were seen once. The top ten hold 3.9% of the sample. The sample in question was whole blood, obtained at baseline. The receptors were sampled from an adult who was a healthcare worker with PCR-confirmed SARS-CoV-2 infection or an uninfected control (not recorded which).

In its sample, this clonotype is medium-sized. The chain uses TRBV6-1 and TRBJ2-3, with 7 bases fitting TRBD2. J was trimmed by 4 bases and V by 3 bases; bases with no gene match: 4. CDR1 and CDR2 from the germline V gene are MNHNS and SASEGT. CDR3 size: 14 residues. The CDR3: CASSDGGGPDTQYF. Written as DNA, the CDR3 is TGTGCCAGCAGTGACGGGGGAGGGCCAGATACGCAGTATTTT.

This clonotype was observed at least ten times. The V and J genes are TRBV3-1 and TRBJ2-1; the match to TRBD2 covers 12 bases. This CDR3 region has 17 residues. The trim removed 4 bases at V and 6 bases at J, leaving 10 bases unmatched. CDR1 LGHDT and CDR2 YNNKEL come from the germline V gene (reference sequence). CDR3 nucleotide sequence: TGTGCCAGCAGCCCGGGGACTAGCGGGCCTTACCTCAATGAGCAGTTCTTC. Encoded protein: CASSPGTSGPYLNEQFF.

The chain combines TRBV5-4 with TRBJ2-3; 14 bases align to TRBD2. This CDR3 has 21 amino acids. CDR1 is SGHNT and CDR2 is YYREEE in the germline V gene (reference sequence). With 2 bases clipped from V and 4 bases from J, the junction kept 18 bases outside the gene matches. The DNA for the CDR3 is TGTGCCAGCAGCTTCCCGCCGGGACTAGCGGGAGTTTTTGGAGTCGCAGATACGCAGTATTTT. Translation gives CASSFPPGLAGVFGVADTQYF.

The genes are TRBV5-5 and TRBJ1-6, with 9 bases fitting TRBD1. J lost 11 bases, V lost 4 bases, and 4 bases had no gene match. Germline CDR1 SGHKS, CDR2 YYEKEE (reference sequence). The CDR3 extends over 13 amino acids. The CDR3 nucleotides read TGTGCCAGCAGCAAGACAGGGGGTACACCCCTCCACTTT. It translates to CASSKTGGTPLHF. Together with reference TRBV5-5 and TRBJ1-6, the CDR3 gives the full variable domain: DAGVTQSPTHLIKTRGQQVTLRCSPISGHKSVSWYQQVLGQGPQFIFQYYEKEERGRGNFPDRFSARQFPNYSSELNVNALLLGDSALYLCASSKTGGTPLHFGNGTRLTVT.

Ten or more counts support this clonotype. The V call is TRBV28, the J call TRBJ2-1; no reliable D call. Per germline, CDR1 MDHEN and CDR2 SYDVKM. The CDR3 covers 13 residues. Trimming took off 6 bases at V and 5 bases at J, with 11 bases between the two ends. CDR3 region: CASSDPLHNEQFF. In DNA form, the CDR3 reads TGTGCCAGCAGCGACCCCCTGCACAATGAGCAGTTCTTC.

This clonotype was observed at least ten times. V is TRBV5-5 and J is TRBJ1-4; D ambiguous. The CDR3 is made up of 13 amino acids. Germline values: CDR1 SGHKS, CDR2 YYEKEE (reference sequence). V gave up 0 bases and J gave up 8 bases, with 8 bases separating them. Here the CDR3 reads CASSLGMEEKLFF. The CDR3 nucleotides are TGTGCCAGCAGCTTGGGCATGGAGGAAAAACTGTTTTTT.

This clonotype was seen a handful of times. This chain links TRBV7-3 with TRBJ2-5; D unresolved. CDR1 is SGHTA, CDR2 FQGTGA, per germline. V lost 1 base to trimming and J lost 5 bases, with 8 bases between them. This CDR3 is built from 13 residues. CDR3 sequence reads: CASSLSPRETQYF. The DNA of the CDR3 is TGTGCCAGCAGCTTAAGTCCCCGGGAGACCCAGTACTTC.

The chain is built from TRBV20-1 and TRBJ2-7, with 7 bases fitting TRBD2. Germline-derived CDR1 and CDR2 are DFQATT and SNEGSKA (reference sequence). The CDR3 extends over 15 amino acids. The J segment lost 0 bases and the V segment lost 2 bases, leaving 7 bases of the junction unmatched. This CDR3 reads CSARSLAASSYEQYF. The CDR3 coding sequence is TGCAGTGCTAGAAGTCTAGCGGCGAGCTCCTACGAGCAGTACTTC.

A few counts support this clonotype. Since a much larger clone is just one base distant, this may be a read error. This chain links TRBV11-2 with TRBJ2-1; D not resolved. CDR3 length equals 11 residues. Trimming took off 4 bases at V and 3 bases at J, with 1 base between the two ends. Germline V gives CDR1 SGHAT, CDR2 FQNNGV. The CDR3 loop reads CASSYYNEQFF. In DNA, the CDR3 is TGTGCCAGCAGCTACTACAATGAGCAGTTCTTC.

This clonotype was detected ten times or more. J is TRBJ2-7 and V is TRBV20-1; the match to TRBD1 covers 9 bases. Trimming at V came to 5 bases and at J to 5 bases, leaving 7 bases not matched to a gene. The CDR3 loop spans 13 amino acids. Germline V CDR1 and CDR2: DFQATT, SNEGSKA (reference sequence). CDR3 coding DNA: TGCAGTGCTTCGGACAGGGGTACCAACGAGCAGTACTTC. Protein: CSASDRGTNEQYF.

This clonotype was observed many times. CDR3 bases: TGTGCCAGTAGTATCTCAGGACCCGCCTATGGCTACACCTTC. This sequence encodes CASSISGPAYGYTF. The chain carries TRBV19 and TRBJ1-2; no firm D call. Germline CDR1 and CDR2: LNHDA and SQIVND (reference sequence). This CDR3 has 14 amino acids. The V and J ends lost 3 bases and 4 bases respectively, with 12 bases between them.

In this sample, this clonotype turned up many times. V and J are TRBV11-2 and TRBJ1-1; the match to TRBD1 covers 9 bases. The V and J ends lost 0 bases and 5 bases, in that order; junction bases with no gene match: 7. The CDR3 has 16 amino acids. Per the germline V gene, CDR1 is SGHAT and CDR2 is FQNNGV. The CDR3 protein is CASSLDRDRASTEAFF. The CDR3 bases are TGTGCCAGCAGCTTAGATAGGGACAGGGCGTCGACTGAAGCTTTCTTT.

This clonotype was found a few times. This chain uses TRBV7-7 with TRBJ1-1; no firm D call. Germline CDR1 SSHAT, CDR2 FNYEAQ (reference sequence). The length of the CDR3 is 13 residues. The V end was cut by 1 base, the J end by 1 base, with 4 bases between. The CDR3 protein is CASSLDTNTEAFF. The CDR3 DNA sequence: TGTGCCAGCAGCTTAGATACGAACACTGAAGCTTTCTTT.

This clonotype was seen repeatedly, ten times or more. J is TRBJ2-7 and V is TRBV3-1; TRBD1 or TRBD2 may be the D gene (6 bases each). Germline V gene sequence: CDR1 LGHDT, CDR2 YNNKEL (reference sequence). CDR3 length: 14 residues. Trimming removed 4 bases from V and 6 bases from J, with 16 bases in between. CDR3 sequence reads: CASSLILGGSEQYF. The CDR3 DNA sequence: TGTGCCAGCAGCCTTATCTTAGGGGGGAGCGAGCAGTACTTC.

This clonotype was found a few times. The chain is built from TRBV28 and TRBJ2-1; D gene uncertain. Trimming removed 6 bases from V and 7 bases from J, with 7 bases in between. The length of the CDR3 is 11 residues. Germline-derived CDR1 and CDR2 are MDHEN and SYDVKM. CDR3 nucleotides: TGTGCCAGCAGGGGATGGAATGAGCAGTTCTTC. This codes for CASRGWNEQFF.

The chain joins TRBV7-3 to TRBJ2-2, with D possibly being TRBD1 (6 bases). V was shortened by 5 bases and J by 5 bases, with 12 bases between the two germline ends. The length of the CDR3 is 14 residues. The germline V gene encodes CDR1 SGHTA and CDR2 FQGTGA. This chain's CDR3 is CASSLIRGTGELFF. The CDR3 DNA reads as TGTGCCAGCAGCCTCATCAGGGGAACCGGGGAGCTGTTTTTT. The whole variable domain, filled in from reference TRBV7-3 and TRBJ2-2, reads GAGVSQTPSNKVTEKGKYVELRCDPISGHTALYWYRQSLGQGPEFLIYFQGTGAADDSGLPNDRFFAVRPEGSVSTLKIQRTERGDSAVYLCASSLIRGTGELFFGEGSRLTVL.

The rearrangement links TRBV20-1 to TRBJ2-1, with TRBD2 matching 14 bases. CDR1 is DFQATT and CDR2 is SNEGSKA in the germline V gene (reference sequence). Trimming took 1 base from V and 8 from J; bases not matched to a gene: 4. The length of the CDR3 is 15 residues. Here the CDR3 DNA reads TGCAGTGCTAGAGCGACTAGCGGGAGGGCCGATGAGCAGTTCTTC. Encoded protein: CSARATSGRADEQFF.

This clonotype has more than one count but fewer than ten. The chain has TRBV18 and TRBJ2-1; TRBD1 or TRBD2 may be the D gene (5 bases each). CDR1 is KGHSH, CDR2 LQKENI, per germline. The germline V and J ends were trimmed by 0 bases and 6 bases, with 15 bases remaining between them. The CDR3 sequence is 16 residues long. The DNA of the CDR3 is TGTGCCAGCTCACCACCGGGGCCTAGAGGGGCCAATGAGCAGTTCTTC. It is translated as CASSPPGPRGANEQFF.

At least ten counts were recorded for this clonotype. CDR3 sequence: CASRLNTEAFF. For the CDR3, the DNA is TGTGCCAGCCGTCTTAACACTGAAGCTTTCTTT. V and J are TRBV2 and TRBJ1-1; D not resolved. This CDR3 is built from 11 residues. The V end lost 8 bases, the J end lost 2 bases, and 6 bases lay between the germline ends. Germline CDR1 reads SNHLY; CDR2 reads FYNNEI.

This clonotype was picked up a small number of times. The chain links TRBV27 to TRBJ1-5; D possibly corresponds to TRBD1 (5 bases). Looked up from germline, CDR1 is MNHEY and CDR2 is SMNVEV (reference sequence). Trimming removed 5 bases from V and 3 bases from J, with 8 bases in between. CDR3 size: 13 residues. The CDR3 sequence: CASSQGFNQPQHF. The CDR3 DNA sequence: TGTGCCAGCAGTCAGGGATTCAATCAGCCCCAGCATTTT.